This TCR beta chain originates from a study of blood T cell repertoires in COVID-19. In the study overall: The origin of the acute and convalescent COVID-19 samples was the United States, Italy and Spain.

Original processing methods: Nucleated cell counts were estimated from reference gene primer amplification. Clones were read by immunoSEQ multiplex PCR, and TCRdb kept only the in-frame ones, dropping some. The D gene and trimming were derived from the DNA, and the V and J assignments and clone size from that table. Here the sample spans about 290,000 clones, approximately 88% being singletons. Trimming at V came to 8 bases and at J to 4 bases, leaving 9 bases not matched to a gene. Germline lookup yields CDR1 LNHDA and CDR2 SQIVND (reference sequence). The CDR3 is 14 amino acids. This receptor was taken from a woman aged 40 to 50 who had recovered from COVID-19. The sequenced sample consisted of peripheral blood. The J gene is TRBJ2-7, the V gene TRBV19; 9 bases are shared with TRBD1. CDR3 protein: CASSLQGARYEQYF. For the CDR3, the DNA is TGTGCCAGTTCCTTACAGGGGGCGAGATACGAGCAGTACTTC.